This TCR beta chain derives from a study of cytomegalovirus exposure and HLA in healthy donors. Overall study findings and caveats: An observed cluster of highly shared sequence variants was recorded as a likely sequencing artifact. Analyzed later, most CMV-associated TCR beta chains appeared HLA-restricted. Common viral pathogens were later found to be apparently linked to several of the most significant clusters.

Remarks on this clone: Its antigen is currently unknown.

V was cut by 5 bases and J by 0 bases, with 12 bases left in between. Germline V gene data show CDR1 as SGHTA and CDR2 as FQGNSA. The CDR3 extends over 15 amino acids. In the PCR, 60 Vbeta and 13 Jbeta primers were used. Assay used: immunoSEQ multiplex PCR; TCRdb lists only in-frame clones, some missing. The table records 190,000 or so clones, approximately 83% of them present only once. Sequenced sample: PBMCs. This rearrangement joins TRBV7-2 to TRBJ2-3, with D perhaps matching TRBD2 (6 bases). The clonotype originates from a woman aged 45-65 years in good health and CMV-seropositive. The CDR3 bases are TGTGCCAGCAGCCGGGACTTATCAAGCACAGATACGCAGTATTTT. Translation gives CASSRDLSSTDTQYF. Full variable domain (rest looked up from reference TRBV7-2 and TRBJ2-3): GAGVSQSPSNKVTEKGKDVELRCDPISGHTALYWYRQSLGQGLEFLIYFQGNSAPDKSGLPSDRFSAERTGGSVSTLTIQRTQQEDSAVYLCASSRDLSSTDTQYFGPGTRLTVL.